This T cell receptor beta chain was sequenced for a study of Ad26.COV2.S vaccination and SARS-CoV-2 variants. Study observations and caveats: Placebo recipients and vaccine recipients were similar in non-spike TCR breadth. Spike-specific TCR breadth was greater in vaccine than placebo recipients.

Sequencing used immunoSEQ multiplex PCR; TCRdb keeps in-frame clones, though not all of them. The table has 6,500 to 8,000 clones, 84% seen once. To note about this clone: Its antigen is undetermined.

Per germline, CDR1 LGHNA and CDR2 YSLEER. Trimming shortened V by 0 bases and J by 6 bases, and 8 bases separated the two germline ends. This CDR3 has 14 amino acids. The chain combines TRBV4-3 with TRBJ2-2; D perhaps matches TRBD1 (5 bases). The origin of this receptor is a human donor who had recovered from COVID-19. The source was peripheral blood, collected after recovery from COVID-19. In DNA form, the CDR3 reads TGCGCCAGCAGCCAAGACAGGGTTCCCGGGGAGCTGTTTTTT. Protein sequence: CASSQDRVPGELFF.